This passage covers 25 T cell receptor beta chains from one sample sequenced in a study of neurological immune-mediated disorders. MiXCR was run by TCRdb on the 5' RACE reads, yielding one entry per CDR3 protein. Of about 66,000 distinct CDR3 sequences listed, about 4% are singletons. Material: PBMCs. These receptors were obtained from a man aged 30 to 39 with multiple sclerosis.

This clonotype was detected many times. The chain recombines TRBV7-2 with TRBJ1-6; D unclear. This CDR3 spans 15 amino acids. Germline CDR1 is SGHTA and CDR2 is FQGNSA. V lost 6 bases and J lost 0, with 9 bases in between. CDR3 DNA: TGTGCCAGCAGGCGAGAGAGCTCCTATAATTCACCCCTCCACTTT. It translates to CASRRESSYNSPLHF.

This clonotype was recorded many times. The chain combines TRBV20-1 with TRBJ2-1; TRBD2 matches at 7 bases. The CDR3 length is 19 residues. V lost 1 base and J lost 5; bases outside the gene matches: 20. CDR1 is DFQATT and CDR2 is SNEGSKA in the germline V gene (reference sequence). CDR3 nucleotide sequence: TGCAGTGCTAGAGTTCCCCGATACTTGACTAGCCTGGGGGACAATGAGCAGTTCTTC. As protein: CSARVPRYLTSLGDNEQFF.

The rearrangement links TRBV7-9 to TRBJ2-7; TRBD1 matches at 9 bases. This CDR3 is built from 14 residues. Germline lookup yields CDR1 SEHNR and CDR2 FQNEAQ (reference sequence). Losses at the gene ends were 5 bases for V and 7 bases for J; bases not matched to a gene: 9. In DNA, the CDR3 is TGTGCCAGCAGCGCGGCCGGGACAGGGATTGAGCAGTACTTC. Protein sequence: CASSAAGTGIEQYF. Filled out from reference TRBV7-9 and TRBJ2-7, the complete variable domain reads DTGVSQNPRHKITKRGQNVTFRCDPISEHNRLYWYRQTLGQGPEFLTYFQNEAQLEKSRLLSDRFSAERPKGSFSTLEIQRTEQGDSAMYLCASSAAGTGIEQYFGPGTRLTVT.

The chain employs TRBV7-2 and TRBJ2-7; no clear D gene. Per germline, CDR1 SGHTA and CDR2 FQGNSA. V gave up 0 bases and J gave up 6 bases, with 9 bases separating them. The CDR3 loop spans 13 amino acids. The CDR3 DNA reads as TGTGCCAGCAGCTTAGCTGGGGTAAGCGAGCAGTACTTC. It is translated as CASSLAGVSEQYF. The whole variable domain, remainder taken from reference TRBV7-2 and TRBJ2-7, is GAGVSQSPSNKVTEKGKDVELRCDPISGHTALYWYRQSLGQGLEFLIYFQGNSAPDKSGLPSDRFSAERTGGSVSTLTIQRTQQEDSAVYLCASSLAGVSEQYFGPGTRLTVT.

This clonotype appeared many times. The CDR3 sequence is CSVWDSASTDTQYF. The CDR3 bases are TGCAGTGTATGGGACTCAGCTAGCACAGATACGCAGTATTTT. The chain has TRBV20-1 and TRBJ2-3; the D gene is possibly TRBD2 (6 bases). V was trimmed by 7 bases and J by 0 bases, leaving 14 bases between them. Germline V gives CDR1 DFQATT, CDR2 SNEGSKA (reference sequence). The CDR3 is 14 residues long.

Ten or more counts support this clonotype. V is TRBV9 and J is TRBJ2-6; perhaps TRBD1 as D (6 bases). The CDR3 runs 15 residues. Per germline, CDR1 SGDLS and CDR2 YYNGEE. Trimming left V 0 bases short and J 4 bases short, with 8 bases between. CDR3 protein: CASSVGGPGANVLTF. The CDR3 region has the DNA TGTGCCAGCAGCGTAGGGGGGCCCGGGGCCAACGTCCTGACTTTC.

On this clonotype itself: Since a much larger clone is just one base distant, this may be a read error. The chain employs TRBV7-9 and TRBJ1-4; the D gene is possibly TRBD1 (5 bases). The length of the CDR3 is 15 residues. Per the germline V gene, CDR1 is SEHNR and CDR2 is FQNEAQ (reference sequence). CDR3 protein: CTSSRGGGPNEKLFF. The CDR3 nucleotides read TGTACCAGCAGCCGCGGTGGGGGACCTAATGAAAAACTGTTTTTT.

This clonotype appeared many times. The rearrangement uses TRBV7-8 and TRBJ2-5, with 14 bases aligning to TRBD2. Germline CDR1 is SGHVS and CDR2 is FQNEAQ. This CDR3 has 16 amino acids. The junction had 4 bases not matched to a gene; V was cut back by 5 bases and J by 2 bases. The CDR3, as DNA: TGTGCCAGCAGCGCCCGACTAGCGGGGGGGCAAGAGACCCAGTACTTC. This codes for CASSARLAGGQETQYF.

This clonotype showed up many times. The CDR3 reads CASSQDRSPLHF. The CDR3 DNA reads TGTGCCAGCAGCCAAGATAGATCACCCCTCCACTTT. The V gene is TRBV14, the J gene TRBJ1-6, with D unresolved. The CDR3 is made up of 12 amino acids. The V and J ends lost 0 bases and 10 bases respectively, with 4 bases between them. Germline CDR1 and CDR2: SGHDN and FVKESK. Full variable domain (remainder filled in from reference TRBV14 and TRBJ1-6): EAGVTQFPSHSVIEKGQTVTLRCDPISGHDNLYWYRRVMGKEIKFLLHFVKESKQDESGMPNNRFLAERTGGTYSTLKVQPAELEDSGVYFCASSQDRSPLHFGNGTRLTVT.

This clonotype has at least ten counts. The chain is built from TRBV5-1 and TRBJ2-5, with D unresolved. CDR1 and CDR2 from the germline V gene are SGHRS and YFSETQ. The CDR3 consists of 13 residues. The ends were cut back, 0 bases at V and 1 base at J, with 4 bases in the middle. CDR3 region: CASSLGVQETQYF. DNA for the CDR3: TGCGCCAGCAGCTTGGGAGTCCAAGAGACCCAGTACTTC.

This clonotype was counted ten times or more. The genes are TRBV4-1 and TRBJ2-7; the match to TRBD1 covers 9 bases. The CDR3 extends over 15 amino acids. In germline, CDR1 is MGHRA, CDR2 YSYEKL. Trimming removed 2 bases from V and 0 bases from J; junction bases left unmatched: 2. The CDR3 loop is CASSQRTGASYEQYF. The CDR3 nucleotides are TGCGCCAGCAGCCAAAGGACAGGGGCCTCCTACGAGCAGTACTTC.

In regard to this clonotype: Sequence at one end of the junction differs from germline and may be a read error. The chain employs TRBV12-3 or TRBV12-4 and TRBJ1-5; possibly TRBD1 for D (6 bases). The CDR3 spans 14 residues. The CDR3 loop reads CASSLVQGEQPQNF. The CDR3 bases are TGTGCCAGCAGTCTAGTACAGGGCGAACAGCCCCAGAATTTT.

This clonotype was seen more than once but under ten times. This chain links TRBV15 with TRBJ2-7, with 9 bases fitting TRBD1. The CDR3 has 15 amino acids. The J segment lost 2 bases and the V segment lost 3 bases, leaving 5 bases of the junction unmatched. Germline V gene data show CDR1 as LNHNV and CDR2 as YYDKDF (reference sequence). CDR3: CATSRVGDRAYEQYF. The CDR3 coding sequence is TGTGCCACCAGCAGGGTTGGGGACAGGGCCTACGAGCAGTACTTC.

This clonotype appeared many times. CDR3 DNA sequence: TGTGCCAGCAGTTCCATCTACGAGCAGTACTTC. Its protein is CASSSIYEQYF. This chain connects TRBV12-3 or TRBV12-4 to TRBJ2-7; D gene uncertain. The CDR3 covers 11 residues. The V gene lost 4 bases and the J gene lost 3 bases, with 4 bases spanning the gap.

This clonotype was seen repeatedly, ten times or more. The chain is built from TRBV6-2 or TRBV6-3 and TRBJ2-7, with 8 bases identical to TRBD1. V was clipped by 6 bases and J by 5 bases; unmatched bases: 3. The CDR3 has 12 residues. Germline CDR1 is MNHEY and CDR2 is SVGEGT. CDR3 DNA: TGTGCCAGCAGGGACAGGGTCCACGAGCAGTACTTC. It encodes CASRDRVHEQYF.

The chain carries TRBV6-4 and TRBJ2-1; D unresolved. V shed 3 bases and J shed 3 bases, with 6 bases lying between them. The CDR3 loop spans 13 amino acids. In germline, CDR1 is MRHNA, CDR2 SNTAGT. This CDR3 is CASSEGNYNEQFF. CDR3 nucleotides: TGTGCCAGCAGTGAAGGGAACTACAATGAGCAGTTCTTC.

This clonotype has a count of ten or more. CDR3: CASSSPMTGNTQYF. Here the CDR3 DNA reads TGTGCCAGCAGCTCACCCATGACAGGGAATACGCAGTATTTT. This chain links TRBV7-8 with TRBJ2-3, with 7 bases aligning to TRBD1. The junction had 8 bases not matched to a gene; V was cut back by 4 bases and J by 7 bases. CDR3 size: 14 residues. Germline lookup yields CDR1 SGHVS and CDR2 FQNEAQ.

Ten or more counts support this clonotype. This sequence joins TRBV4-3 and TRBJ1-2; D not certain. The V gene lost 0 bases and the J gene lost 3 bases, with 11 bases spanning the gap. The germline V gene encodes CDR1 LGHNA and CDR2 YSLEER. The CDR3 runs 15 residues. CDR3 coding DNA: TGCGCCAGCAGCCAAGAAGTACAGCGATACTATGGCTACACCTTC. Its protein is CASSQEVQRYYGYTF.

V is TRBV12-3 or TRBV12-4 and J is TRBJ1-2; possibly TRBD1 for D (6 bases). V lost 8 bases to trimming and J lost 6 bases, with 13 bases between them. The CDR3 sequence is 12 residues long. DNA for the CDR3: TGTGCCAGCTCCGGGGGGCAGAATGGCTACACCTTC. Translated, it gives CASSGGQNGYTF.

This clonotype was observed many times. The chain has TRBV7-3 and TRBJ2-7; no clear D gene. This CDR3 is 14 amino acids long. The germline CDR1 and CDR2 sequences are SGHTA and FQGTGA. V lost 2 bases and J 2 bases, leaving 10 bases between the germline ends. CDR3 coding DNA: TGTGCCAGCAGCTTAGCCGGGTCCGCCTACGAGCAGTACTTC. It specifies CASSLAGSAYEQYF.

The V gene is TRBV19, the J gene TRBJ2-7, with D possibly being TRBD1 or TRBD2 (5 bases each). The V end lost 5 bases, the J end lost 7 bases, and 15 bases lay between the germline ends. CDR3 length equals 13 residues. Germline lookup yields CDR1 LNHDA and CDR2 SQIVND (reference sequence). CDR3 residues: CASSLERGREQYF. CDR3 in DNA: TGTGCCAGTAGTCTCGAAAGGGGACGAGAGCAGTACTTC.

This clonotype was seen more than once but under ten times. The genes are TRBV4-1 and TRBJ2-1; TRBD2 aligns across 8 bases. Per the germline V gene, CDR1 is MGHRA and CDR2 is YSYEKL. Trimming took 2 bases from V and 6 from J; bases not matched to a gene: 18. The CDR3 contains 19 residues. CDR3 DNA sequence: TGCGCCAGCAGCCAATTGATTAGCGGGGCCCGTTCGCTAGGCAATGAGCAGTTCTTC. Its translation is CASSQLISGARSLGNEQFF.

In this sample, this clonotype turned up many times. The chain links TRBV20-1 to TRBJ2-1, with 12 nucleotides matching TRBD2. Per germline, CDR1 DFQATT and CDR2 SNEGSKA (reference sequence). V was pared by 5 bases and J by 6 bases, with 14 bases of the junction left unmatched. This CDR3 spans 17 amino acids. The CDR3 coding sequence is TGCAGTGCTTTAAGATCGACTAGCGGGGGTGGACTCAATGAGCAGTTCTTC. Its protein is CSALRSTSGGGLNEQFF.

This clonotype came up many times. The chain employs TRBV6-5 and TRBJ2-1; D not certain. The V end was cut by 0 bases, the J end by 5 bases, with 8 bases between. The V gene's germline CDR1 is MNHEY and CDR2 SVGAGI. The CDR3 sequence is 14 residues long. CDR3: CASSYSMVNNEQFF. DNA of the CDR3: TGTGCCAGCAGTTACTCGATGGTAAACAATGAGCAGTTCTTC.

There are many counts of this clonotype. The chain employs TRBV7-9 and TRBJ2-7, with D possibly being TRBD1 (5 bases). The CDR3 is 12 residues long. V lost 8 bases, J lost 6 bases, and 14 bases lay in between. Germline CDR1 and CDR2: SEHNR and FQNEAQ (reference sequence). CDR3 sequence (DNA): TGTGCCAGCGGAAGGGGATCGCTCGAGCAGTACTTC. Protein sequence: CASGRGSLEQYF.